These T cell receptor beta chains were read from a single sample in a study of T cell responses to AZD1222 COVID-19 vaccine. Data came from immunoSEQ multiplex PCR; TCRdb stores just in-frame clones and leaves some out. Here the sample spans more than 95,000 clones, around 94% being singletons. The material sequenced was peripheral blood, taken 28 days after the second AZD1222 dose. Every receptor here comes from an adult who received the AZD1222 COVID-19 vaccine. Each CDR3 is given with its conserved first and last residue. Fields, in order: J gene, V gene, D gene, clone size, CDR3 protein, CDR3 DNA. A D gene is named only where the DNA matches it firmly. A clone size is listed for some rows: how often the clone was seen (once, few, many), or a class if it is expanded.

J: TRBJ2-7; V: TRBV30; D: -; size: -; CDR3: CAWSRRPPGSKTYEQYF; DNA: TGTGCCTGGAGTCGGCGGCCCCCCGGGAGTAAAACCTACGAGCAGTACTTC
J: TRBJ1-1; V: TRBV6-1; D: -; size: -; CDR3: CASSEDRYRTYEAFF; DNA: TGTGCCAGCAGTGAAGACAGGTACAGGACGTACGAAGCTTTCTTT
J: TRBJ2-1; V: TRBV19; D: TRBD2; size: once; CDR3: CASSISRTSGYNEQFF; DNA: TGTGCCAGTAGTATTTCCCGGACTAGCGGGTACAATGAGCAGTTCTTC
J: TRBJ2-3; V: TRBV9; D: TRBD2; size: -; CDR3: CASSPRTSGNTDTQYF; DNA: TGTGCCAGCAGCCCCCGGACTAGCGGAAACACAGATACGCAGTATTTT
J: TRBJ1-6; V: TRBV3-1/TRBV3-2; D: -; size: -; CDR3: CASSPTTPNSPLHF; DNA: TGTGCCAGCAGCCCCACGACCCCTAATTCACCCCTCCACTTT
J: TRBJ2-7; V: TRBV6-5; D: -; size: -; CDR3: CASSPGDPAYEQYF; DNA: TGTGCCAGCAGCCCGGGGGACCCAGCCTACGAGCAGTACTTC
J: TRBJ2-7; V: TRBV7-9; D: -; size: once; CDR3: CASRQLGAYEQYF; DNA: TGTGCCAGCAGGCAGCTAGGGGCCTACGAGCAGTACTTC
J: TRBJ2-7; V: TRBV7-3; D: TRBD2; size: -; CDR3: CASSPQLAGEQYF; DNA: TGTGCCAGCAGCCCTCAACTAGCGGGAGAGCAGTACTTC
J: TRBJ2-2; V: TRBV27; D: -; size: once; CDR3: CASSLFRGTGELFF; DNA: TGTGCCAGCAGTTTATTTCGGGGTACCGGGGAGCTGTTTTTT
J: TRBJ2-3; V: TRBV3-1/TRBV3-2; D: -; size: -; CDR3: CASSQGGTRSQYF; DNA: TGTGCCAGCAGCCAAGGGGGAACTAGATCGCAGTATTTT
J: TRBJ2-2; V: TRBV18; D: TRBD2; size: -; CDR3: CASSRTGGSITGELFF; DNA: TGTGCCAGCTCACGAACGGGAGGTTCCATCACCGGGGAGCTGTTTTTT
J: TRBJ2-7; V: TRBV5-1; D: TRBD1; size: once; CDR3: CASSAQGAQIDEQYF; DNA: TGCGCCAGCAGCGCACAGGGGGCGCAAATCGACGAGCAGTACTTC
J: TRBJ1-5; V: TRBV27; D: -; size: -; CDR3: CASRRGQPQHF; DNA: TGTGCCAGCAGGAGAGGTCAGCCCCAGCATTTT
J: TRBJ2-1; V: TRBV19; D: -; size: -; CDR3: CASSITGWVEQFF; DNA: TGTGCCAGTAGTATAACAGGGTGGGTTGAGCAGTTCTTC